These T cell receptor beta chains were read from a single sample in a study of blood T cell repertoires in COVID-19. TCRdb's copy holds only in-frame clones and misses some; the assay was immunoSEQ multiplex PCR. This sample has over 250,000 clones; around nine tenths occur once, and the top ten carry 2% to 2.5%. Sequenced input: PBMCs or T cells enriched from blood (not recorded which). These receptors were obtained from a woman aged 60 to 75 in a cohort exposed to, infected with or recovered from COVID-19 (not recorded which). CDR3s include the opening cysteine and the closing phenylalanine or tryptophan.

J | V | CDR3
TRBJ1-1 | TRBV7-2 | CASSLGQGITEAFF
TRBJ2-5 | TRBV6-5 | CASSYSPAGQETQYF
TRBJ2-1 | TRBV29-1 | CSALSGSREYNEQFF
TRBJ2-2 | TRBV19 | CASRGRGLGTGELFF
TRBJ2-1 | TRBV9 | CASSGGTSGRTYNEQFF
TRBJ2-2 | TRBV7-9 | CASSLGTGDTGELFF
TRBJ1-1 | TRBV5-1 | CASSLFQGAEAFF
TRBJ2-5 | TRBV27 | CASSPVYQETQYF
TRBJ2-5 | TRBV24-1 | CATSEPGHAGTQYF
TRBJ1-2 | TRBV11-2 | CASSLNVRSGAYGYTF
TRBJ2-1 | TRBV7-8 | CASSLDYRGMVDNEQFF
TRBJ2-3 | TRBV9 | CASSISGGTDTQYF
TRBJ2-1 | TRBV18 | CASSEASGVRNEQFF
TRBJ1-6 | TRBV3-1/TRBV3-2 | CASSQFAGQGYNSPLHF
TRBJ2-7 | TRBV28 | CASSLDRDRVKGFYEQYF
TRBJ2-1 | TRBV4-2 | CASSQNADRGNEQFF
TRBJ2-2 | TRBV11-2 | CASSLRGGNTGELFF
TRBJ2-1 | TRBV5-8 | CASSTSLGLAGVNEQFF
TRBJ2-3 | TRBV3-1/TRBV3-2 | CASSQGLTSTDTQYF
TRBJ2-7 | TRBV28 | CASSFSLYTYEQYF
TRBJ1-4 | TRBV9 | CASSPRTGEKLFF
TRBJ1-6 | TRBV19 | CASRTETGGWNSPLHF
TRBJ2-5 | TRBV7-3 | CASSPTGGRETQYF
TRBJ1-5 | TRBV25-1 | CASSGRTGEVDQPQHF
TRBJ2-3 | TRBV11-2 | CASSKRHRDSTDTQYF
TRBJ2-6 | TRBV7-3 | CASSLGQGAKGANVLTF
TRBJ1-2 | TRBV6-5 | CASRGGTYYGYTF
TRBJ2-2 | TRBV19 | CASSIGRTTNTGELFF
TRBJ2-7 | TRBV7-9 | CASSLGGGKPYEQYF
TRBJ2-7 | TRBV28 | CASILAGGGEQYF
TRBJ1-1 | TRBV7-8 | CASSLFEGARAFF
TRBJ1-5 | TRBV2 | CASSLQGAGQPQHF
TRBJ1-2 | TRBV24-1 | CATSDTRTGGGNYGYTF
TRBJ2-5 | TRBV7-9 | CASSLNSVRETQYF
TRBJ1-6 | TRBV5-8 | CASSFFGGRNSPLHF
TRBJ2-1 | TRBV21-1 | CASSKPQMSYNEQFF
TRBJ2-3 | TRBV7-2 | CASSLAGVGTDTQYF
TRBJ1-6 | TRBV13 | CASSIWDRRNSPLHF
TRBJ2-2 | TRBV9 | CASSSATSGDTGELFF
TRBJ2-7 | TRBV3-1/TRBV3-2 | CASSQVWGSSYEQYF
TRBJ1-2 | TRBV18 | CASSLDRGNYGYTF
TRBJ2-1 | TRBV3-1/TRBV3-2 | CASSHLTSAEQFF
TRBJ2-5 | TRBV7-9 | CASSPISGRQETQYF
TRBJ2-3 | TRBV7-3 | CASSLTASGRIADTQYF
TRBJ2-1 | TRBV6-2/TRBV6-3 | CASSPDRGYDAGRTSSYNEQFF
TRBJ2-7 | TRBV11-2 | CASNRDSPYEQYF
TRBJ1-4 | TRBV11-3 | CASSSPRGTNEKLFF
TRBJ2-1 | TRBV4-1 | CASSQPGTIWQFF
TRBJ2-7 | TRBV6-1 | CASSERGNYEQYF
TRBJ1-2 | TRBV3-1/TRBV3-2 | CASSQLIVSPYGYTF
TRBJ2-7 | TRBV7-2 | CASRGPDRVDEQYF
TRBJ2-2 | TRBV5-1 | CASSETGHTGELFF
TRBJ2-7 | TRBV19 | CASSPSTGGTYEQYF